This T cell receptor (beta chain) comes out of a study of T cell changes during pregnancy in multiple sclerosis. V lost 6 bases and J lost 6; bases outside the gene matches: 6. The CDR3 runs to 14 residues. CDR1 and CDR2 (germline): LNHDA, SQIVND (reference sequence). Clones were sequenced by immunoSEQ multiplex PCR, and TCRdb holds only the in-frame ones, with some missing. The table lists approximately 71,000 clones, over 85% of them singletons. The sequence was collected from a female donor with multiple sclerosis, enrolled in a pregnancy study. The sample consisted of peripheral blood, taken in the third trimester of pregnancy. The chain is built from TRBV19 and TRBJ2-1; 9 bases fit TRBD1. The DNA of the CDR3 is TGTGCCAGTAGCCGGGACAGGGAACCCAATGAGCAGTTCTTC. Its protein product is CASSRDREPNEQFF.